This T cell receptor (beta chain) is from a study of CD8 T cells in ankylosing spondylitis. Broader study findings: Among TCR beta sequences, a motif of roughly 8 highly homologous variants appeared characteristic of ankylosing spondylitis blood. Past studies reported some motif variants in reactive arthritis synovial fluid and blood. Clones linked to the disease showed a CD8+ phenotype. They occurred at relatively low frequencies in peripheral blood.

This clonotype was recorded many times. The antigen remains unidentified. This CDR3 contains 14 residues. Germline V gene data show CDR1 as SGHVS and CDR2 as FQNEAQ. J lost 0 bases, V lost 5 bases, and 2 bases had no gene match. The authors made TCR beta libraries by quantitative 5'-RACE with molecular barcodes. TCRdb recomputed calls from the 5' RACE reads with MiXCR, one row per CDR3 protein. The sample yields around 540,000 distinct CDR3 sequences, about 12% seen once. This receptor was identified in a male donor with ankylosing spondylitis. The sequencing sample was made of blood, either unsorted or a sorted T cell fraction (not recorded which). The rearrangement joins TRBV7-8 to TRBJ2-5; TRBD1 agrees at 8 bases. Written as DNA, the CDR3 is TGTGCCAGCAGCCGACAGGGGAACCAAGAGACCCAGTACTTC. Its protein is CASSRQGNQETQYF.